This T cell receptor (beta chain) emerged from a study of T cells in Graves' hyperthyroidism and ophthalmopathy (dated 2019 in TCRdb). Study-level background: Peripheral blood was collected at initial diagnosis, before any treatment. The roughly 94 discovery patients were randomly divided into training and test sets at a 7:3 ratio. After blood sampling, hyperthyroidism patients were treated with methimazole at a starting dose of 30 mg daily, and ophthalmopathy patients were treated with high-dose intravenous methylprednisolone. In addition, the study compared T-cell repertoires in thyroid tissue and in blood from about six Graves' hyperthyroidism patients. TCR V-J signatures able to tell the groups apart were searched for in a discovery cohort of more than 90 patients, of whom approximately 40 had Graves' ophthalmopathy and 55 to 65 had stable Graves' hyperthyroidism. Whether ophthalmopathy could be predicted prospectively was tested in an independent validation cohort made up of roughly 19 hyperthyroidism patients plus 17 patients who later progressed to ophthalmopathy. The paper reports TCR Vbeta CDR3 sequencing of more than 120 peripheral blood samples: some 44 ophthalmopathy, around 80 hyperthyroidism and approximately 17 progressor patients.

Broader findings and caveats from the paper: Most expanded thyroid clonotypes (frequency above 0.001) were also found in blood, which suggests that blood repertoires may mirror thyroid immune responses. Ophthalmopathy was separated from stable hyperthyroidism by a 13 V-J signature model, with approximately 89% sensitivity and about 84% specificity obtained in cross-validation and 80%/75% obtained in testing. During validation, the model predicted progression to ophthalmopathy a median of around 7 months ahead of onset, with roughly 65% sensitivity and about 75% specificity. No statistical method was used to set the sample size in advance, and investigators knew the group allocation.

The TCR beta CDR3 regions were amplified from RNA transcripts. The TCR CDR3 was subjected to a first round of RT-PCR using the HTBI primer set and the Qiagen OneStep RT-PCR kit. A second multiplex PCR round built the libraries, followed by size selection and purification. Paired-end sequencing of the libraries was performed with 100 bp reads on an Illumina HiSeq2000. Regarding the original processing steps: SOAPnuke was used to process the raw data, throwing out any read that contained adapters or uncalled bases, had a mean Phred below 15, or lacked an exact constant-primer or identifier match. COPE v1.2.5 was used to merge the high-quality paired reads, and each unique nucleotide sequence was defined as a clonotype. MiTCR v1.1 was used to align the clonotypes against IMGT TRBV, TRBD and TRBJ reference segments. Analysis was restricted to V-J combinations with a frequency above 0.0001, which covered about 99% of repertoires. A TCS score was defined as the ratio of F50 (clonal expansion) to E x V (chaos), with BLOSUM62-based TCRdist applied between CDR3 peptides within each V-J. Welch's t-statistics and random forest reduced several hundred V-J features to some 14, which were used in a naive Bayes classifier (R e1071). In TCRdb, the public reads were trimmed at Q25 with fastp and aligned with MiXCR, with productive beta chains retained. Each record represents a unique CDR3 protein, reported with the most common genes and DNA among its rows. None of the V and J calls come from the authors' own analysis; TCRdb made them. For this sample the table gives about 400,000 distinct CDR3 sequences, of which about 15% were detected only once. Around 20% of the sample is taken by the ten largest.

As to this clonotype: Its antigen is still unknown. One base away there is no much larger clone; base qualities are not given.

Ophthalmopathy patients had moderately to severely active disease, Clinical Activity Score of at least 3, NOSPECS grade of at least 4, and duration under 3 months. The study excluded patients with uncontrolled infections, other autoimmune diseases, pregnancy or lactation. Diagnoses were established on the basis of clinical symptoms, serum thyroxine and TRAb, thyroid ultrasound, and orbital computed tomography. PBMCs were separated from roughly 10 ml of fresh peripheral blood using Ficoll-Paque density gradient centrifugation. Total RNA was extracted using Trizol reagent, and RNA quality was assessed on an Agilent 2100 Bioanalyzer. V is pared back by 4 bases and J by 0 bases, with 10 bases lying between the germline termini. The CDR3 spans 15 residues, from the cysteine through the phenylalanine. The DNA shown is the 45-base CDR3, in frame from base 1. Via the germline V gene (reference sequence), CDR1 is LNHDA and CDR2 SQIVND.

Sequenced: blood. This sequence originates from a woman aged 60-75 years with Graves' ophthalmopathy. The chain employs TRBV19 and TRBJ1-5; perhaps TRBD1 is the D gene, with 6 bases matching. The base sequence is TGTGCCAGTAGTACCCGGACAGTTAGCAATCAGCCCCAGCATTTT. Its translation is CASSTRTVSNQPQHF.